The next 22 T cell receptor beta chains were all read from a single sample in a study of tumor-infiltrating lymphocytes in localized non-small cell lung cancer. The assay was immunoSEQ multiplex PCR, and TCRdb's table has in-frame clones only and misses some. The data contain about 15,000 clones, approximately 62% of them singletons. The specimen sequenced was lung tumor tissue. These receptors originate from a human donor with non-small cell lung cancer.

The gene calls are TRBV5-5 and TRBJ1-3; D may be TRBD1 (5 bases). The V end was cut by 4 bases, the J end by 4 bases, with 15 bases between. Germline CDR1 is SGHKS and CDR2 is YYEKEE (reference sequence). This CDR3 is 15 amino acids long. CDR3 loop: CASSTRTGEGNTIYF. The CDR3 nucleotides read TGTGCCAGCAGCACGAGGACGGGGGAAGGAAACACCATATATTTT.

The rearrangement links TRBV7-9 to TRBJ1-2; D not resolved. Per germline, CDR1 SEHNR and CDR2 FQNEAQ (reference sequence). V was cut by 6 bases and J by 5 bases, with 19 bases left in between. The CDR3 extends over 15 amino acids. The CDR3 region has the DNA TGTGCCAGCAGAAACTCTACGTTGGGCTCTTATGGCTACACCTTC. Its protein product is CASRNSTLGSYGYTF.

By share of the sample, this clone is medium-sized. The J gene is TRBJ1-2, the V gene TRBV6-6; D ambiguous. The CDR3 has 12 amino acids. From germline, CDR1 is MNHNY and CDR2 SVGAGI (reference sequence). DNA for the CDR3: TGTGGCGTAGGAGGGCCTAACTATGGCTACACCTTC. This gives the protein CGVGGPNYGYTF.

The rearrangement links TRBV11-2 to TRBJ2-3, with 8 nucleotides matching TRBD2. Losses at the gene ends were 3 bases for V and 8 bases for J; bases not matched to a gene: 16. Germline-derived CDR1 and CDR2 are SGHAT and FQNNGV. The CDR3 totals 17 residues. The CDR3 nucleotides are TGTGCCAGCAGCTTTTCGATAGGTAGCGGGGTACCCCCTACGCAGTATTTT. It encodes CASSFSIGSGVPPTQYF.

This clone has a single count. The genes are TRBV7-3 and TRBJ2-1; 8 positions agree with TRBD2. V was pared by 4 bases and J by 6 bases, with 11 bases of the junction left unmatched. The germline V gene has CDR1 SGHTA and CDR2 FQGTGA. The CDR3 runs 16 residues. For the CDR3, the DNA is TGTGCCAGCAGCTATAACCGAGCGGGAGCGATCAATGAGCAGTTCTTC. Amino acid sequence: CASSYNRAGAINEQFF.

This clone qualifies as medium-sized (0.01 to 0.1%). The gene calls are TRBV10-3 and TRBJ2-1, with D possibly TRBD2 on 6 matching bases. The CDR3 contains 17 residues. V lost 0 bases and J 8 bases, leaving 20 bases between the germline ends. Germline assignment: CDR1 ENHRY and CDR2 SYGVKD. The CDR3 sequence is CAISESRGILNRDEQFF. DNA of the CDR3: TGTGCCATCAGTGAGTCCCGGGGGATCCTCAATCGAGATGAGCAGTTCTTC.

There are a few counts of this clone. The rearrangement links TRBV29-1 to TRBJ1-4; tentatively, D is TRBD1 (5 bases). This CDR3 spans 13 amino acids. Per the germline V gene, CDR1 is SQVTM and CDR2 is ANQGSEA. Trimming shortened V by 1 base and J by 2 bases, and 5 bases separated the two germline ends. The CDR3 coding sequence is TGCAGCGTTGAAGGGGGCACTAATGAAAAACTGTTTTTT. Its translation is CSVEGGTNEKLFF.

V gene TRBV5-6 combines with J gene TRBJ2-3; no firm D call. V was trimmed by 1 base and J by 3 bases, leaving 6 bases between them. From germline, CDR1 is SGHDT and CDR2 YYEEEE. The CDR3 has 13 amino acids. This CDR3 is CASSLLQTDTQYF. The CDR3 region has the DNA TGTGCCAGCAGCTTGCTTCAGACAGATACGCAGTATTTT.

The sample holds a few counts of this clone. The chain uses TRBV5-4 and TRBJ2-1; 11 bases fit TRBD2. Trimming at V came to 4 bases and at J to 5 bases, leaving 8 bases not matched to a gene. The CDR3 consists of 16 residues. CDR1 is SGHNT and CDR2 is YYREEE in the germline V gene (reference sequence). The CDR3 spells CASSRPGTSGDNEQFF. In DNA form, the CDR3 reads TGTGCCAGCAGCCGTCCCGGGACTAGCGGAGACAATGAGCAGTTCTTC.

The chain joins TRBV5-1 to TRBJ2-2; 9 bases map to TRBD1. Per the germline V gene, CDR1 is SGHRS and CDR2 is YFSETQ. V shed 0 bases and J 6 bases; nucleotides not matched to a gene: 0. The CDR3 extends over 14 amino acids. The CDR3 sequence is CASSLGQGAGELFF. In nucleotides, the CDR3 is TGCGCCAGCAGCTTGGGACAGGGGGCCGGGGAGCTGTTTTTT. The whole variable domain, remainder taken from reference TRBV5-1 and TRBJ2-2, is KAGVTQTPRYLIKTRGQQVTLSCSPISGHRSVSWYQQTPGQGLQFLFEYFSETQRNKGNFPGRFSGRQFSNSRSEMNVSTLELGDSALYLCASSLGQGAGELFFGEGSRLTVL.

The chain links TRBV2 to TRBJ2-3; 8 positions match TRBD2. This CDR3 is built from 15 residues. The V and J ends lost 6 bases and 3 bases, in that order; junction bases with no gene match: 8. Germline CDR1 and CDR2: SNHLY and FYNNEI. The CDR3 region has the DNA TGTGCCAGCAGCGCAGGACTAGCTTGGACAGATACGCAGTATTTT. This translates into CASSAGLAWTDTQYF.

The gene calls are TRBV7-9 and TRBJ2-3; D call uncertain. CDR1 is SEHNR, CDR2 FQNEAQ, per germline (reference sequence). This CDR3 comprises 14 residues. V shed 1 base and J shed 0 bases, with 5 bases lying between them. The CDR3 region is CASSLDASTDTQYF. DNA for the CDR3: TGTGCCAGCAGCTTAGACGCTAGCACAGATACGCAGTATTTT.

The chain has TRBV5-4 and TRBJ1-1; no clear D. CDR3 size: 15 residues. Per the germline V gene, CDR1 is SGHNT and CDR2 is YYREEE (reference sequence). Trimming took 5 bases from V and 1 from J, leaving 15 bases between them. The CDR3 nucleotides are TGTGCCAGCAGACGGCAGGTCGTCGGGAACACTGAAGCTTTCTTT. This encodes CASRRQVVGNTEAFF.

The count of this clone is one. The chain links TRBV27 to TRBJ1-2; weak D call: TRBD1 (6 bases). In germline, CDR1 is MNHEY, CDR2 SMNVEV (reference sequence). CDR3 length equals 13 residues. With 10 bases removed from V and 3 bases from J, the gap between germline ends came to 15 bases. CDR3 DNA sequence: TGTGCCACCCGGGACAACGCTTACTATGGCTACACCTTC. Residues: CATRDNAYYGYTF.

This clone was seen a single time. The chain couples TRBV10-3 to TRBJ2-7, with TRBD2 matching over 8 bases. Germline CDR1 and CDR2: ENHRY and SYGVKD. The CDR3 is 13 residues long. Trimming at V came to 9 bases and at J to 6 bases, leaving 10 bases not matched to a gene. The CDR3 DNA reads TGTGCCATTGGACTAGCTGACGGCGGCGAGCAGTACTTC. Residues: CAIGLADGGEQYF.

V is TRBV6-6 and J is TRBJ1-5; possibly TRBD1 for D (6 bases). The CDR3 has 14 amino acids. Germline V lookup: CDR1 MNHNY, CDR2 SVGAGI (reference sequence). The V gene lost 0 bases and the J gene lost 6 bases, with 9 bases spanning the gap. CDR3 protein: CASSYSGAGQPQHF. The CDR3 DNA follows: TGTGCCAGCAGTTACTCGGGGGCGGGTCAGCCCCAGCATTTT.

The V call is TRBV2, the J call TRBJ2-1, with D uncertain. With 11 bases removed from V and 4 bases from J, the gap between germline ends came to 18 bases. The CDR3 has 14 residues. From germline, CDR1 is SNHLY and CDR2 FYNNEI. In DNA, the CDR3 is TGTGCCGGAAAAGCAGTCCCCCAGTACAATGAGCAGTTCTTC. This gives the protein CAGKAVPQYNEQFF.

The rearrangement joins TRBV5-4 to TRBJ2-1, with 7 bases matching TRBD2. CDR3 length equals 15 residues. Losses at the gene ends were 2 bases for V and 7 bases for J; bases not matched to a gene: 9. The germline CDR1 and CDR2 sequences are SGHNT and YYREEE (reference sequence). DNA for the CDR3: TGTGCCAGCAGCTTTTCGAGGGAGGGGTGGAATGAGCAGTTCTTC. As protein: CASSFSREGWNEQFF.

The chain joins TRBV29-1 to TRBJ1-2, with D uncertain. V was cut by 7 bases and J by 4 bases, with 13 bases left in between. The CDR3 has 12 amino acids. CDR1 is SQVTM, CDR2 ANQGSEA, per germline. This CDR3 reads CSAFGLSYGYTF. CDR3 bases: TGCAGCGCCTTCGGACTGAGCTATGGCTACACCTTC.

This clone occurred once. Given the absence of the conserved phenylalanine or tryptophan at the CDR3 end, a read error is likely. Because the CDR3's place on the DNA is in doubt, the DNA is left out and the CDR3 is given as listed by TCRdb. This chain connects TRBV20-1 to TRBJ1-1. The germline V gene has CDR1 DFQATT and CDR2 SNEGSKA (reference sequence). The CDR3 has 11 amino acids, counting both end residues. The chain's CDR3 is CSATDAAGPSL.

The CDR3 bases are TGTGCCAGCAGCGTAGCTGCAAGTAGCAATCAGCCCCAGCATTTT. It yields the protein CASSVAASSNQPQHF. The chain is built from TRBV9 and TRBJ1-5; D not resolved. Germline CDR1 reads SGDLS; CDR2 reads YYNGEE. Trimming removed 0 bases from V and 0 bases from J, with 7 bases in between. The CDR3 is 15 amino acids. Combining the CDR3 with reference TRBV9 and TRBJ1-5 gives the whole variable domain DSGVTQTPKHLITATGQRVTLRCSPRSGDLSVYWYQQSLDQGLQFLIQYYNGEERAKGNILERFSAQQFPDLHSELNLSSLELGDSALYFCASSVAASSNQPQHFGDGTRLSIL.

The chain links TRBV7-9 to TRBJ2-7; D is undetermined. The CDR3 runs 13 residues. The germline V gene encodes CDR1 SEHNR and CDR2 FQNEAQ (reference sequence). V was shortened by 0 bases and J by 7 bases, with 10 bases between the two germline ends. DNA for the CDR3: TGTGCCAGCAGCTTAGCGGACCCGCCAGAGCAGTACTTC. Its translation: CASSLADPPEQYF.